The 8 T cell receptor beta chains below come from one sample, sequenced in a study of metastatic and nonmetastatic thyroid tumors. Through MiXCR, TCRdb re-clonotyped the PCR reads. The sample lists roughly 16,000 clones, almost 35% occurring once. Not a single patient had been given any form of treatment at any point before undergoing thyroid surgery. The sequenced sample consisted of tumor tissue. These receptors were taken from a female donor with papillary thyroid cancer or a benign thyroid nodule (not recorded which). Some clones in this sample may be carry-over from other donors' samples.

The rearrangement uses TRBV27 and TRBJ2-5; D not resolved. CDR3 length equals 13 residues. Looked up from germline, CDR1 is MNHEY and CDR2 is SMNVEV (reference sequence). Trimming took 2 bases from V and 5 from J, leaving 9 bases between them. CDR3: CASSLKVRETQYF. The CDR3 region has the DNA TGTGCCAGCAGTTTAAAAGTCCGGGAGACCCAGTACTTC.

CDR3 sequence: CASSLTARPPTKQYF. CDR3 sequence (DNA): TGTGCCAGCAGTTTAACAGCCCGCCCCCCAACGAAGCAGTATTTT. The chain employs TRBV28 and TRBJ2-3; D call uncertain. Deletions cut 2 bases from V and 11 bases from J, with 20 bases between. Germline loops: CDR1 MDHEN, CDR2 SYDVKM. The CDR3 loop spans 15 amino acids.

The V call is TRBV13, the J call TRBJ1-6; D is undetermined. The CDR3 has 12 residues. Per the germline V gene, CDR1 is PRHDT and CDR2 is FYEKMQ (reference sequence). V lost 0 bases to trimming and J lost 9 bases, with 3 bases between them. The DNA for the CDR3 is TGTGCCAGCAGCTTAGGGGTTTCACCCCTCCACTTT. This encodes CASSLGVSPLHF.

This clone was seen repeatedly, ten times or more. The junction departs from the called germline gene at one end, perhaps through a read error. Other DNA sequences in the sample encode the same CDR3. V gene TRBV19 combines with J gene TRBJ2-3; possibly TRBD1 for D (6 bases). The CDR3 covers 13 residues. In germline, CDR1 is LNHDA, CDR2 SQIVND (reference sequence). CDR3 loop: CATRQASTDTQYF. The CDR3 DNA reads TGCGCCACCCGACAGGCATCCACAGATACGCAGTATTTT.

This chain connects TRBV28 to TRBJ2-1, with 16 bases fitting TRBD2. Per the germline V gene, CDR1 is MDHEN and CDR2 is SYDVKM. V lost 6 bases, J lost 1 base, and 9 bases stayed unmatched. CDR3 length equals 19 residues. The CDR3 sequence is CASSNNRGLAGGSYNEQFF. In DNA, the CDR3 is TGTGCCAGCAGCAACAACCGGGGACTAGCGGGAGGGTCCTACAATGAGCAGTTCTTC.

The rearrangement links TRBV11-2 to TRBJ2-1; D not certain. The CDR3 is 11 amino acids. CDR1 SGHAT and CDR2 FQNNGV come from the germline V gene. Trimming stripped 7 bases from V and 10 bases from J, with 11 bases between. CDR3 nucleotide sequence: TGTGCCAGCATCCCTCACGCGGAGCAGTTCTTC. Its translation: CASIPHAEQFF.

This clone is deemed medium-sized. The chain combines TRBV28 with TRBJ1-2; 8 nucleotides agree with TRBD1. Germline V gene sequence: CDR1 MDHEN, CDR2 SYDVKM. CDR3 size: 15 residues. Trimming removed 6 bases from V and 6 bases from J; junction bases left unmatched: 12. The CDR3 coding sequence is TGTGCCAGCAGCGCCGCCAGACAGGGGACGGATGGCTACACCTTC. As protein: CASSAARQGTDGYTF.

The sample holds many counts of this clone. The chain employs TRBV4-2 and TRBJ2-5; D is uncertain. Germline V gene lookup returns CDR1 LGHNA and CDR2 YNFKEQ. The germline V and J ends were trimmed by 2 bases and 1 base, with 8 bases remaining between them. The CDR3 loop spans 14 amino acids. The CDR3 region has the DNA TGTGCCAGCAGCCAAAGGGTTAGCCAAGAGACCCAGTACTTC. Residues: CASSQRVSQETQYF.